The next 18 T cell receptor beta chains were all read from a single sample in a study of beta chain features in type 1 diabetes. General study points: Type 1 diabetes patients showed a moderate but significant shortening of TCRB CDR3s in all four CD4+ subsets.

These receptors' antigens are unknown. Since all of the isolated RNA was reverse transcribed, expressed TCRB transcripts were what got sequenced. Here immunoSEQ multiplex PCR was the method, and the copy in TCRdb shows in-frame clones only, minus some. The sample lists around 140,000 clones; roughly 10% were seen once. What was sequenced was central memory CD4+ T cells from blood. The receptors were gathered from a man aged 25 to 40 with type 1 diabetes.

The chain recombines TRBV6-1 with TRBJ2-3; tentative D call: TRBD1 (6 bases). Germline V lookup: CDR1 MNHNS, CDR2 SASEGT. The CDR3 has 14 residues. V was shortened by 8 bases and J by 6 bases, with 18 bases between the two germline ends. CDR3 protein: CASEGVVPTDTQYF. The CDR3 DNA reads as TGTGCCAGCGAGGGGGTTGTGCCCACGGATACGCAGTATTTT.

The J gene is TRBJ2-1, the V gene TRBV2, with 8 bases lining up with TRBD1. V lost 6 bases, J lost 2 bases, and 6 bases stayed unmatched. The CDR3 spans 15 residues. CDR1 and CDR2 from the germline V gene are SNHLY and FYNNEI. Written as DNA, the CDR3 is TGTGCCAGCAGCTGGGGGACAGGCACCTACAATGAGCAGTTCTTC. It is translated as CASSWGTGTYNEQFF.

The sample holds a few counts of this clone. The chain joins TRBV15 to TRBJ1-5; possible D gene TRBD1, 5 bases. CDR3 length: 14 amino acids. V lost 6 bases to trimming and J lost 2 bases, with 11 bases between them. From germline, CDR1 is LNHNV and CDR2 YYDKDF (reference sequence). The CDR3 protein is CATRGLMGNQPQHF. CDR3 nucleotides: TGTGCCACCAGGGGGCTAATGGGCAATCAGCCCCAGCATTTT.

The chain has TRBV7-3 and TRBJ1-2; no clear D. V gave up 1 base and J gave up 5 bases, with 8 bases separating them. Per the germline V gene, CDR1 is SGHTA and CDR2 is FQGTGA. The CDR3 has 13 amino acids. The CDR3 nucleotides are TGTGCCAGCAGCTTAAATGGCTTGTATGGCTACACCTTC. This codes for CASSLNGLYGYTF.

This rearrangement joins TRBV4-2 to TRBJ2-5; a possible D gene is TRBD1 (5 bases). The germline V gene encodes CDR1 LGHNA and CDR2 YNFKEQ. V was pared by 0 bases and J by 1 base, with 12 bases between. This CDR3 comprises 16 residues. The CDR3, as DNA: TGTGCCAGCAGCCAAGAAGGGGTCTCGGTCCAAGAGACCCAGTACTTC. This gives the protein CASSQEGVSVQETQYF.

This clone was recorded a few times. The chain recombines TRBV11-2 with TRBJ1-1; the match to TRBD1 covers 9 bases. This CDR3 is 14 amino acids long. Looked up from germline, CDR1 is SGHAT and CDR2 is FQNNGV. Losses at the gene ends were 2 bases for V and 9 bases for J; bases not matched to a gene: 7. The CDR3 DNA reads as TGTGCCAGCAGCTTAATCGGGACAGGGCTCCAAGCTTTCTTT. Translated: CASSLIGTGLQAFF.

This clone was found a few times. The chain employs TRBV6-5 and TRBJ2-1; 8 bases map to TRBD2. V trimming: 8 bases; J trimming: 10 bases; junction bases outside the gene matches: 13. Germline CDR1 reads MNHEY; CDR2 reads SVGAGI. The CDR3 is made up of 14 amino acids. The chain's CDR3 is CASQGGGGKTEQFF. In DNA form, the CDR3 reads TGTGCCAGCCAGGGTGGCGGGGGGAAGACGGAGCAGTTCTTC.

The rearrangement links TRBV4-3 to TRBJ1-6, with 9 bases lining up with TRBD1. This CDR3 is built from 14 residues. Germline V lookup: CDR1 LGHNA, CDR2 YSLEER. J lost 8 bases, V lost 4 bases, and 3 bases had no gene match. Written as DNA, the CDR3 is TGCGCCAGCAGCCCTACAGGGGGCGATTCACCCCTCCACTTT. It is translated as CASSPTGGDSPLHF.

There are a few counts of this clone. The chain has TRBV9 and TRBJ1-1, with D possibly TRBD1 on 5 matching bases. V lost 4 bases to trimming and J lost 4 bases, with 11 bases between them. Germline lookup yields CDR1 SGDLS and CDR2 YYNGEE. This CDR3 contains 13 residues. CDR3 in DNA: TGTGCCAGCAGCAAGGACACGGGCACTGAAGCTTTCTTT. It encodes CASSKDTGTEAFF.

The chain carries TRBV4-3 and TRBJ2-7, with a weak D call TRBD2 (6 bases). There are 15 residues in the CDR3. Germline V CDR1 and CDR2: LGHNA, YSLEER. The germline V and J ends were trimmed by 1 base and 4 bases, with 14 bases remaining between them. CDR3 DNA sequence: TGCGCCAGCAGCCAAGGGTTGGAGGGGACGTACGAGCAGTACTTC. Its translation is CASSQGLEGTYEQYF.

V and J are TRBV27 and TRBJ2-7, with D possibly TRBD2 on 6 matching bases. The germline gives CDR1 MNHEY, CDR2 SMNVEV (reference sequence). This CDR3 has 11 amino acids. Trimming removed 10 bases at V and 4 bases at J, with 11 bases between. The CDR3 loop is CATASGYEQYF. The CDR3 DNA reads TGTGCCACCGCCAGCGGGTACGAGCAGTACTTC.

This clone was seen many times. The chain links TRBV6-6 to TRBJ2-7; perhaps TRBD1 as D (7 bases). The CDR3 sequence is 16 residues long. Germline V gene data show CDR1 as MNHNY and CDR2 as SVGAGI (reference sequence). V shed 6 bases and J shed 3 bases, with 21 bases lying between them. The CDR3 DNA sequence: TGTGCCAGCAGCCTAGTTTTATCAGGGGGGTTCTACGAGCAGTACTTC. Translation: CASSLVLSGGFYEQYF.

The sample holds a few counts of this clone. At one of its ends the junction is not consistent with the germline gene, which may arise from a read error. The V gene is TRBV7-2, the J gene TRBJ2-3, with 7 bases that match TRBD2. The CDR3 consists of 17 residues. Germline CDR1 is SGHTA and CDR2 is FQGNSA. CDR3 in DNA: TGCGCCAGCAGCCAAAGCGGATCCGGGACTAAAACAGATACGCAGTATTTT. Translation gives CASSQSGSGTKTDTQYF.

This clone was found a few times. The same CDR3 can be traced to other DNA sequences in this sample. The chain joins TRBV5-1 to TRBJ2-5; D remains ambiguous. V was trimmed by 0 bases and J by 5 bases, leaving 5 bases between them. Germline CDR1 and CDR2: SGHRS and YFSETQ. The CDR3 consists of 12 residues. In nucleotides, the CDR3 is TGCGCCAGCAGCTTGGCCGGGGAGACCCAGTACTTC. Translation: CASSLAGETQYF. The full variable domain, with the rest looked up from reference TRBV5-1 and TRBJ2-5, is KAGVTQTPRYLIKTRGQQVTLSCSPISGHRSVSWYQQTPGQGLQFLFEYFSETQRNKGNFPGRFSGRQFSNSRSEMNVSTLELGDSALYLCASSLAGETQYFGPGTRLLVL.

CDR3 region: CASSPGPSGTEAFF. Written as DNA, the CDR3 is TGTGCCAGCTCACCTGGACCTTCGGGGACTGAAGCTTTCTTT. This chain links TRBV18 with TRBJ1-1, with D hard to call. Germline V CDR1 and CDR2: KGHSH, LQKENI. V gave up 3 bases and J gave up 5 bases, with 13 bases separating them. The CDR3 extends over 14 amino acids.

This clone was recorded at least ten times. V gene TRBV11-2 combines with J gene TRBJ2-7; TRBD1 agrees at 8 bases. After removal of 6 bases from V and 0 bases from J, the junction contained 13 bases not matched to a gene. The length of the CDR3 is 17 residues. Germline CDR1 reads SGHAT; CDR2 reads FQNNGV. CDR3 DNA: TGTGCCAGCAGTTTCCTGGGGACAGGTCTTAGCTCCTACGAGCAGTACTTC. The encoded protein is CASSFLGTGLSSYEQYF.

This sequence joins TRBV2 and TRBJ1-1; 7 bases match TRBD1. Germline trimming cut 6 bases from V and 4 bases from J; bases unmatched to any gene: 8. Germline V gene data show CDR1 as SNHLY and CDR2 as FYNNEI. The CDR3 spans 14 residues. In DNA form, the CDR3 reads TGTGCCAGCAGGGAACAGGGGACCAGCACTGAAGCTTTCTTT. Translating gives CASREQGTSTEAFF.

This clone was observed once. Here the CDR3 reads CASSPRANEGHEQYF. CDR3 bases: TGCGCCAGCAGCCCCCGGGCCAACGAGGGTCACGAGCAGTACTTC. This chain joins TRBV5-1 and TRBJ2-7; possible D gene TRBD2, 5 bases. CDR1 is SGHRS, CDR2 YFSETQ, per germline. This CDR3 has 15 amino acids. V lost 4 bases and J 5 bases, leaving 19 bases between the germline ends.